This TCR beta chain is from a study of shared clonotypes between healthy human individuals (dated by TCRdb to 2019 to 2021). Background on the whole study: The cohort comprised a couple of women and a few men aged 18 to 49 years. For each donor, CD4 naive and CD4 memory were each given three plates, CD8 naive was given two plates, and CD8 memory was given one plate. To estimate repertoire size and how much clonotypes are shared between individuals, the study performed deep sequencing of blood TCR repertoires from about 5 healthy adults. Libraries were prepared and TCR repertoires were sequenced by different laboratories using diverse techniques, in order to increase sequencing depth and limit assay-specific biases. Leukapheresis yielded between about 0.94 and 9.5 billion PBMCs per donor.

The donors were healthy, HIV-negative adults who had no recently reported acute infections or vaccinations. Only Caucasian adults living in Nashville, Tennessee, USA were represented among the donors. Magnetic negative selection was used to enrich CD4+ T cells, after which naive cells were positively selected on CD45RA and the negative fraction became the memory subset. Blood was collected by leukapheresis, and PBMCs were isolated by Ficoll-Histopaque density gradient centrifugation and then cryopreserved in liquid nitrogen vapor phase. Analytical flow cytometry was used to check the purity and quantity of each magnetically sorted T cell population. Genomic DNA was isolated from each sorted fraction and quantified by UV absorbance on a Nanodrop 2000c. Regarding this clone: This receptor's antigen is unknown. It has no much larger one-base neighbor in the sample; base qualities were not kept.

TCR CDR3 regions were amplified from genomic DNA by multiplex PCR using the deep immunoSEQ assay. Genomic DNA extracted from each cell subset was distributed evenly over all wells of several immunoSEQ 96-well plates, and each plate served as one replicate. For sorted subsets, each replicate PCR was loaded with 200 ng genomic DNA, equivalent to about 33,000 T cell genomes. The purified libraries were quantified using a Qubit 3.0 fluorometer, sized with a Bioanalyzer 2100, and then quantified again using the KAPA Library Quantification kit. Each immunoSEQ 96-well plate was sequenced on its own single-read 150-cycle Illumina NextSeq 550 flow cell. In the paper's pipeline: Because the immunoSEQ output included only junctional sequences and no quality scores, the filtering could not be the same as the filtering used for full-length reads. To assign V/J genes and CDR3, sequences were annotated using PyIR, a Python wrapper for IgBLAST v1.9, with IMGT germline references. Reads with weak V/J assignments (E-value above 1e-6), missing CDR3, stop codons, out-of-frame junctions, or ambiguous translated residues were removed. V3J clonotypes were defined as sequences sharing the same inferred V gene, J gene, and CDR3 amino acid sequence. The percentage overlap between two repertoires was calculated by dividing the number of shared unique clonotypes by the size of the smaller repertoire. Three approaches were used to assess repertoire richness: RTK rarefaction, the Chao1 estimator, and Recon v2.1 estimates of unobserved clonotypes. Generation probabilities were computed with OLGA for all TCRbeta clonotypes obtained by the gDNA method from a handful of donors. The immuneACCESS repertoire file appears here via TCRdb, limited to in-frame rearrangements. These files lack a portion of the clones; in checked studies, under half of the deficit traces to unresolved V genes, and the cause of the others is not known. V, J and clone size are taken as reported in that table, and D and trimming were inferred from the DNA itself. This sample lists 2 million to 3 million clones; 90% to 95% were detected once. The ten largest make up 0.35% to 0.45% of the sample.

What the authors observed across the whole study: Larger estimated clonotype richness was generally found for naive subsets than for memory subsets. When a few donors were compared, the shared fraction of clonotypes was about 5.4% for naive CD4, approximately 3.5% for naive CD8, 2% to 2.5% for memory CD4, and 0.3% to 0.5% for memory CD8. Based on pairwise subsampling, the degree of clonotype sharing among donors was expected to be affected by sequencing depth. The genetic and exposure-history diversity represented was limited by the small number of donors. Clonotypes shared by all four sorted-subset donors showed higher generation probabilities than non-shared clonotypes. Only blood was sampled, and tissue TCR repertoires likely differ from those in blood. Even with the large sequencing depth, rarefaction of the sorted-subset datasets indicated that sequencing was incomplete.

Specimen: naive CD4+ T cells from PBMCs. Explained via the paper, the cell subset or site label denotes: CD45RA+ positively selected. The clonotype originates from a man younger than 30 in good health. Some clones in this sample may be carry-over from other donors' samples.

The CDR3 reads CASSLGRSNEKLFF. The sequence in DNA is TGTGCCAGCAGCTTGGGAAGATCTAATGAAAAACTGTTTTTT. The sequence is built from TRBV5-6 and TRBJ1-4; there is no confident call for the D gene. The CDR3 runs 14 amino acids, cysteine and phenylalanine included. Of the read, only the CDR3 DNA is kept; its 42 bases are in frame from base 1. CDR1 and CDR2 are drawn from the germline V gene: SGHDT, YYEEEE. V loses 0 bases of germline sequence and J loses 3 bases, and the interval between the two ends is 6 bases.